A selection of T cell receptor beta chains follows, all from one sample in a study of a mutant IDH1 vaccine in newly diagnosed glioma. The data were produced by immunoSEQ multiplex PCR, yet TCRdb's version contains in-frame clones alone and is incomplete. The data hold roughly 120,000 clones, with about 82% observed a single time. The antigens these receptors bind are not known. Source: PBMCs, taken from a glioma patient whose treatment included an IDH1 peptide vaccine. The receptors originated from a man in his forties with glioma. CDR3s include the opening cysteine and the closing phenylalanine or tryptophan. D genes are given only for firm matches. For some rows the clone size is stated as once, few or many, or as a class when expanded; others skip it.

V: TRBV27; D: .; size: .; J: TRBJ2-4; DNA: TGTGCCAGCACCTCGCAGAGGGTCAGTTTCACTAAAAACATTCAGTACTTC; CDR3: CASTSQRVSFTKNIQYF
V: TRBV7-2; D: .; size: .; J: TRBJ2-7; DNA: TGTGCCAGCAGCTTAGGGGGGACATCCTACGAGCAGTACTTC; CDR3: CASSLGGTSYEQYF
V: TRBV5-8; D: .; size: .; J: TRBJ2-5; DNA: TGTGCCAGCAGCTTTGGCAGACAAGAGACCCAGTACTTC; CDR3: CASSFGRQETQYF
V: TRBV5-4; D: .; size: .; J: TRBJ2-1; DNA: TGTGCCAGCAGCTTGGCTCCAGGAGATTACAATGAGCAGTTCTTC; CDR3: CASSLAPGDYNEQFF
V: TRBV6-5; D: .; size: .; J: TRBJ1-1; DNA: TGTGCCAGCAGGAGGACGACCCTTACTGAGGCTTTCTTT; CDR3: CASRRTTLTEAFF
V: TRBV7-2; D: .; size: .; J: TRBJ2-7; DNA: TGTGCCAGCAAGGGAGATGGACGTATAGGAGAGCAGTACTTC; CDR3: CASKGDGRIGEQYF
V: TRBV2; D: TRBD1; size: many; J: TRBJ1-4; DNA: TGTGCCAGCAGTGATCCGGGACAGGGTACTGAAAAACTGTTTTTT; CDR3: CASSDPGQGTEKLFF
V: TRBV10-3; D: .; size: .; J: TRBJ1-2; DNA: TGTGCCATCAGGGCAGGCAGGGGCACTAACTATGGCTACACCTTC; CDR3: CAIRAGRGTNYGYTF
V: TRBV7-2; D: .; size: .; J: TRBJ1-5; DNA: TGTGCCAGCAGCGAAGGAGCGAGGGATCAGCCCCAGCATTTT; CDR3: CASSEGARDQPQHF
V: TRBV5-1; D: .; size: .; J: TRBJ2-1; DNA: TGCGCCAGCAGCTTGGAACCCAATGAGCAGTTCTTC; CDR3: CASSLEPNEQFF
V: TRBV5-6; D: .; size: .; J: TRBJ2-7; DNA: TGTGCCAGCACCCCCCCTGGACAGCCCCATTCTCGGGAGCAGTACTTC; CDR3: CASTPPGQPHSREQYF
V: TRBV7-2; D: .; size: .; J: TRBJ2-5; DNA: TGTGCCAGCAGCTCCTGGGCGGGAGAGACCCAGTACTTC; CDR3: CASSSWAGETQYF
V: TRBV19; D: TRBD2; size: few; J: TRBJ2-2; DNA: TGTGCCAGTAGTAGCGGGGGGGCCCGTACCGGGGAGCTGTTTTTT; CDR3: CASSSGGARTGELFF
V: TRBV4-2; D: .; size: .; J: TRBJ1-2; DNA: TGTGCCAGCAGCCAAGATATTCGGGCCTATGGCTACACCTTC; CDR3: CASSQDIRAYGYTF
V: TRBV4-2; D: TRBD2; size: .; J: TRBJ2-7; DNA: TGTGCCAGCAGCACGGGACTAGCGGCATACGAGCAGTACTTC; CDR3: CASSTGLAAYEQYF
V: TRBV5-5; D: .; size: .; J: TRBJ2-2; DNA: TGTGCCAGCAGCTCGGGGGTTACCAACACCGGGGAGCTGTTTTTT; CDR3: CASSSGVTNTGELFF
V: TRBV18; D: TRBD1; size: .; J: TRBJ2-5; DNA: TGTGCCAGCTCACGAAACAGTCCGGGACAGGGGGGAGAGACCCAGTACTTC; CDR3: CASSRNSPGQGGETQYF
V: TRBV30; D: .; size: once; J: TRBJ1-2; DNA: TGTGCCTGGAGTGCCGCTTTGGGGAACTATGGCTACACCTTC; CDR3: CAWSAALGNYGYTF
V: TRBV5-6; D: TRBD1; size: .; J: TRBJ1-1; DNA: TGTGCCAGCACCAAAACAGGGGGCACTGAAGCTTTCTTT; CDR3: CASTKTGGTEAFF
V: TRBV5-6; D: .; size: .; J: TRBJ2-2; DNA: TGTGCCAGCAGCTTGGCAGGGTGGGGCACCGGGGAGCTGTTTTTT; CDR3: CASSLAGWGTGELFF
V: TRBV10-3; D: TRBD2; size: .; J: TRBJ2-7; DNA: TGTGCCATCAGTGGGACTAGCGGGATATACGAGCAGTACTTC; CDR3: CAISGTSGIYEQYF
V: TRBV4-3; D: TRBD2; size: .; J: TRBJ2-1; DNA: TGCGCCAGCAGCCAAGTTCAACCCACACTAGCGGGAGGGCTCAATGAGCAGTTCTTC; CDR3: CASSQVQPTLAGGLNEQFF
V: TRBV5-4; D: .; size: .; J: TRBJ2-5; DNA: TGTGCCAGCAGCTTGGAGGTCTCCCCCTTAGAGACCCAGTACTTC; CDR3: CASSLEVSPLETQYF
V: TRBV5-1; D: .; size: once; J: TRBJ1-3; DNA: TGCGCCAGCAGCCAAGGGGGGGGAAACACCATATATTTT; CDR3: CASSQGGGNTIYF
V: TRBV18; D: .; size: .; J: TRBJ2-3; DNA: TGTGCCAGCTCACCACCATACGTGGTGACGGTGGTAGAAGATACGCAGTATTTT; CDR3: CASSPPYVVTVVEDTQYF
V: TRBV7-3; D: .; size: few; J: TRBJ2-3; DNA: TGTGCCAGCAGCTTAGCCGGGAGCACAGATACGCAGTATTTT; CDR3: CASSLAGSTDTQYF
V: TRBV19; D: .; size: .; J: TRBJ2-1; DNA: TGTGCCAGTAGTTTAGAAGGGTACGAGCAGTTCTTC; CDR3: CASSLEGYEQFF
V: TRBV11-2; D: .; size: .; J: TRBJ2-7; DNA: TGTGCCAGCAGCTTAGAGAGTCTAGCGCCCTACGAGCAGTACTTC; CDR3: CASSLESLAPYEQYF
V: TRBV21-1; D: .; size: .; J: TRBJ2-7; DNA: TGTGCCAGCAGCTTGAGGCCGGAAAGCTACGAGCAGTACTTC; CDR3: CASSLRPESYEQYF
V: TRBV6-6; D: .; size: .; J: TRBJ1-5; DNA: TGTGCCAGCAGTTACACCCCTCCGGGGGCGCGTCAGCCCCAGCATTTT; CDR3: CASSYTPPGARQPQHF
V: TRBV5-1; D: TRBD2; size: .; J: TRBJ2-7; DNA: TGCGCCAGCAGCTGGCGGGGGTCCTACGAGCAGTACTTC; CDR3: CASSWRGSYEQYF